The next 30 T cell receptor beta chains were all read from a single sample in a study of blood T cell repertoires in COVID-19. Generated by immunoSEQ multiplex PCR, the TCRdb table keeps only in-frame clones and is missing some. This sample yields approximately 110,000 clones, of which over 80% are seen a single time; 0.7% to 1% belongs to the top ten. The sequenced sample consisted of peripheral blood. These receptors were obtained from a woman in her seventies with acute or convalescent COVID-19.

Note on this clone: One junction end disagrees with the germline gene, perhaps due to a read error. V and J are TRBV5-1 and TRBJ1-4, with 7 bases that match TRBD1. CDR1 is SGHRS, CDR2 YFSETQ, per germline. The CDR3 is 17 residues long. The CDR3: CASSLGPMTGPNEKLFF. The CDR3 coding sequence is TGCGCCAGCAGTTTGGGCCCGATGACAGGGCCTAATGAAAAACTGTTTTTT.

The chain couples TRBV7-8 to TRBJ2-1; 8 positions agree with TRBD2. The CDR3 is 13 residues long. Unmatched junction bases numbered 7, after V lost 5 bases and J lost 10 bases. CDR1 SGHVS and CDR2 FQNEAQ come from the germline V gene. CDR3 loop: CASSRGLASEQFF. CDR3 DNA: TGTGCCAGCAGCCGTGGACTAGCATCAGAGCAGTTCTTC.

This chain joins TRBV5-1 and TRBJ2-2; no clear D gene. Germline CDR1 SGHRS, CDR2 YFSETQ. This CDR3 is 15 amino acids long. V was trimmed by 0 bases and J by 1 base, leaving 7 bases between them. The CDR3 nucleotides are TGCGCCAGCAGCTTGGAGGCGGAGAACACCGGGGAGCTGTTTTTT. It translates to CASSLEAENTGELFF.

V gene TRBV30 combines with J gene TRBJ2-5, with D perhaps matching TRBD1 (6 bases). V dropped 7 bases and J dropped 5 bases, with 20 bases sitting between them. The CDR3 has 14 amino acids. CDR1 GTSNPN and CDR2 SVGIG come from the germline V gene (reference sequence). The CDR3, as DNA: TGTGCCTTCACCGGCGGTGCTCAGGGGGAGACCCAGTACTTC. This gives the protein CAFTGGAQGETQYF. The variable domain in full, with the rest retrieved from reference TRBV30 and TRBJ2-5, is SQTIHQWPATLVQPVGSPLSLECTVEGTSNPNLYWYRQAAGRGLQLLFYSVGIGQISSEVPQNLSASRPQDRQFILSSKKLLLSDSGFYLCAFTGGAQGETQYFGPGTRLLVL.

The genes are TRBV11-2 and TRBJ2-3, with 10 positions matching TRBD2. Germline V CDR1 and CDR2: SGHAT, FQNNGV. Losses at the gene ends were 1 base for V and 6 bases for J; bases not matched to a gene: 7. This CDR3 has 16 amino acids. The CDR3 region has the DNA TGTGCCAGCAGCTTAGGCGGTAGCGGGGGGTCCGATACGCAGTATTTT. This gives the protein CASSLGGSGGSDTQYF.

V gene TRBV28 combines with J gene TRBJ1-4; TRBD1 is a possible D gene (6 bases). The germline V gene has CDR1 MDHEN and CDR2 SYDVKM. The CDR3 spans 15 residues. Trimming removed 4 bases from V and 8 bases from J, with 17 bases in between. DNA for the CDR3: TGTGCCAGCAGTTCTCATAGGGGGTCCAGCGAAAAACTGTTTTTT. It encodes CASSSHRGSSEKLFF.

The CDR3 spells CASSPVAGGNTGELFF. Written as DNA, the CDR3 is TGTGCCAGTAGTCCAGTAGCGGGGGGGAACACCGGGGAGCTGTTTTTT. This chain links TRBV19 with TRBJ2-2; the match to TRBD2 covers 10 bases. This CDR3 is 16 amino acids long. Germline V gene data show CDR1 as LNHDA and CDR2 as SQIVND (reference sequence). V lost 5 bases to trimming and J lost 1 base; unmatched junction nucleotides: 4.

The chain recombines TRBV9 with TRBJ2-7; D may be TRBD1 (5 bases). This CDR3 has 14 residues. V was pared by 0 bases and J by 6 bases, with 13 bases between. Germline V gene sequence: CDR1 SGDLS, CDR2 YYNGEE. Here the CDR3 reads CASSVGTSQVEQYF. As DNA, the CDR3 is TGTGCCAGCAGCGTAGGGACATCCCAGGTCGAGCAGTACTTC.

This chain uses TRBV27 with TRBJ1-4, with 8 bases fitting TRBD1. V was clipped by 6 bases and J by 10 bases; unmatched bases: 7. The CDR3 is 13 residues long. Germline V gene sequence: CDR1 MNHEY, CDR2 SMNVEV (reference sequence). The CDR3 protein is CASSTGTGLKLFF. CDR3 in DNA: TGTGCCAGCAGCACCGGGACAGGTCTAAAACTGTTTTTT.

The chain uses TRBV7-2 and TRBJ1-2, with a possible D match to TRBD1 (5 bases). Trimming took 5 bases from V and 8 from J, leaving 15 bases between them. Looked up from germline, CDR1 is SGHTA and CDR2 is FQGNSA. This CDR3 comprises 13 residues. This chain's CDR3 is CASSQGPLYGYTF. The DNA for the CDR3 is TGTGCCAGCAGCCAGGGCCCTCTATACGGCTACACCTTC.

This clone was observed a single time. This sequence joins TRBV3-1 (or the pseudogene TRBV3-2) and TRBJ1-6; D might be TRBD1 (6 bases). Germline assignment: CDR1 LGHDT and CDR2 YNNKEL (reference sequence). This CDR3 is built from 15 residues. The V end was cut by 1 base, the J end by 10 bases, with 14 bases between. CDR3 sequence (DNA): TGTGCCAGCAGCCAAGCGGCAGGGGAGGGGTCACCCCTCCACTTT. This translates into CASSQAAGEGSPLHF.

The CDR3 coding sequence is TGTGCCACCGCGACAGGGGGGGGTTCACCCCTCCACTTT. It yields the protein CATATGGGSPLHF. The chain employs TRBV6-6 and TRBJ1-6, with TRBD1 identical over 9 bases. Germline V gene data show CDR1 as MNHNY and CDR2 as SVGAGI (reference sequence). The CDR3 loop spans 13 amino acids. The ends lost 10 bases at V and 9 bases at J; junction bases unmatched: 7.

The CDR3, as DNA: TGTGCCAGCAGCTTAGGGACTACCCGGGAGCAGTACTTC. Encoded protein: CASSLGTTREQYF. The chain has TRBV7-2 and TRBJ2-7, with D possibly being TRBD2 (6 bases). The CDR3 is 13 amino acids. The V end lost 1 base, the J end lost 7 bases, and 11 bases lay between the germline ends. Germline values: CDR1 SGHTA, CDR2 FQGNSA. Variable domain in full (rest from reference TRBV7-2 and TRBJ2-7): GAGVSQSPSNKVTEKGKDVELRCDPISGHTALYWYRQSLGQGLEFLIYFQGNSAPDKSGLPSDRFSAERTGGSVSTLTIQRTQQEDSAVYLCASSLGTTREQYFGPGTRLTVT.

The chain carries TRBV11-2 and TRBJ2-3, with 8 bases that match TRBD2. V lost 0 bases and J lost 0; bases outside the gene matches: 8. The germline V gene has CDR1 SGHAT and CDR2 FQNNGV. The CDR3 is made up of 18 amino acids. The CDR3 spells CASSLDAIAGTSTDTQYF. As DNA, the CDR3 is TGTGCCAGCAGCTTAGATGCAATAGCGGGGACTAGCACAGATACGCAGTATTTT.

The genes are TRBV5-6 and TRBJ2-3; 7 bases map to TRBD2. The V gene's germline CDR1 is SGHDT and CDR2 YYEEEE. J was trimmed by 5 bases and V by 0 bases; bases with no gene match: 6. The CDR3 runs to 15 residues. CDR3 DNA sequence: TGTGCCAGCAGCTTGGTGGGAGGGAACCAAGATACGCAGTATTTT. Its protein product is CASSLVGGNQDTQYF.

The DNA for the CDR3 is TGCGCCAGTTGCCCACCTTTCGGGGACACTGAAGCTTTCTTT. Protein: CASCPPFGDTEAFF. This chain links TRBV10-2 with TRBJ1-1; no definite D call. The CDR3 is made up of 14 amino acids. CDR1 and CDR2 (germline): WSHSY, SAAADI. Trimming stripped 9 bases from V and 3 bases from J, with 17 bases between.

The chain employs TRBV6-5 and TRBJ2-2; D unclear. The CDR3 contains 14 residues. Germline-derived CDR1 and CDR2 are MNHEY and SVGAGI. The germline V and J ends were trimmed by 7 bases and 0 bases, with 9 bases remaining between them. The CDR3 DNA is TGTGCCAGCAAACCCCCAGCGAACACCGGGGAGCTGTTTTTT. Its translation is CASKPPANTGELFF.

The chain uses TRBV5-1 and TRBJ2-3, with a weak D call TRBD1 (6 bases). The V gene's germline CDR1 is SGHRS and CDR2 YFSETQ. This CDR3 has 14 residues. V shed 4 bases and J shed 1 base, with 10 bases lying between them. The CDR3 is CASSARQGTDTQYF. For the CDR3, the DNA is TGCGCCAGCAGCGCCCGACAGGGCACAGATACGCAGTATTTT.

The chain employs TRBV5-1 and TRBJ1-2; D remains ambiguous. This CDR3 is 15 amino acids long. Per the germline V gene, CDR1 is SGHRS and CDR2 is YFSETQ. V lost 0 bases and J 5 bases, leaving 14 bases between the germline ends. This CDR3 is CASSLASEVGYGYTF. CDR3 DNA sequence: TGCGCCAGCAGCTTGGCCTCGGAGGTCGGGTATGGCTACACCTTC.

The CDR3 sequence: CASSQELQATWGGVQYF. DNA of the CDR3: TGTGCCAGCAGCCAAGAACTACAGGCAACCTGGGGAGGTGTGCAGTATTTT. V gene TRBV3-1 (or the pseudogene TRBV3-2) combines with J gene TRBJ2-3, with a tentative D call TRBD2 (6 bases). CDR3 length: 17 residues. With 0 bases removed from V and 11 bases from J, the gap between germline ends came to 24 bases. The V gene's germline CDR1 is LGHDT and CDR2 YNNKEL (reference sequence).

CDR3 protein: CASSPRTPNEQFF. The CDR3 DNA is TGTGCCAGCAGCCCCAGGACTCCAAATGAGCAGTTCTTC. The V and J genes are TRBV3-1 (or the pseudogene TRBV3-2) and TRBJ2-1; a possible D gene is TRBD2 (5 bases). The CDR3 is made up of 13 amino acids. Trimming removed 4 bases at V and 7 bases at J, with 11 bases between. Germline V gene lookup returns CDR1 LGHDT and CDR2 YNNKEL (reference sequence).

The V call is TRBV6-5, the J call TRBJ1-2, with 9 bases that match TRBD1. The CDR3 runs to 14 residues. From germline, CDR1 is MNHEY and CDR2 SVGAGI. V was pared by 8 bases and J by 5 bases, with 9 bases of the junction left unmatched. The CDR3 coding sequence is TGTGCCAGCGTGGATAGGGACAGGGTTTATGGCTACACCTTC. This translates into CASVDRDRVYGYTF.

This chain joins TRBV15 and TRBJ2-1; TRBD1 agrees at 8 bases. Germline CDR1 and CDR2: LNHNV and YYDKDF (reference sequence). This CDR3 region has 18 residues. The junction had 12 bases not matched to a gene; V was cut back by 5 bases and J by 0 bases. The CDR3: CATSALPQGANSYNEQFF. The CDR3 nucleotides are TGTGCCACCAGCGCCCTCCCCCAGGGGGCGAACTCCTACAATGAGCAGTTCTTC.

V gene TRBV5-1 combines with J gene TRBJ2-1; D may be TRBD2 (6 bases). The CDR3 loop spans 16 amino acids. Trimming removed 0 bases from V and 3 bases from J, with 13 bases in between. CDR1 is SGHRS and CDR2 is YFSETQ in the germline V gene. In DNA form, the CDR3 reads TGCGCCAGCAGCTTGGAGGGGACTCTCATCTACAATGAGCAGTTCTTC. This sequence encodes CASSLEGTLIYNEQFF.

This clone has just a few counts. V is TRBV25-1 and J is TRBJ1-1; weak D call: TRBD1 (5 bases). The V and J ends lost 1 base and 1 base respectively, with 10 bases between them. Per germline, CDR1 MGHDK and CDR2 SYGVNS. The CDR3 spans 15 residues. CDR3 residues: CASSESGARNTEAFF. CDR3 sequence (DNA): TGTGCCAGCAGTGAATCTGGGGCGCGGAACACTGAAGCTTTCTTT.

The chain couples TRBV7-3 to TRBJ2-6; a weak D match, TRBD1 (5 bases). The V and J ends lost 5 bases and 0 bases respectively, with 11 bases between them. The CDR3 runs 16 residues. Per germline, CDR1 SGHTA and CDR2 FQGTGA. CDR3 coding DNA: TGTGCCAGCAGCCTTACAGGTTTCTCTGGGGCCAACGTCCTGACTTTC. Translating gives CASSLTGFSGANVLTF.

The V gene is TRBV7-9, the J gene TRBJ2-7, with D perhaps matching TRBD2 (6 bases). The V end was cut by 5 bases, the J end by 2 bases, with 13 bases between. Germline V lookup: CDR1 SEHNR, CDR2 FQNEAQ (reference sequence). The CDR3 sequence is 14 residues long. The CDR3, as DNA: TGTGCCAGCAGCGCCCCTAGCGTTCCCTACGAGCAGTACTTC. This gives the protein CASSAPSVPYEQYF.

The chain carries TRBV24-1 and TRBJ2-5; D is possibly TRBD2 (6 bases). This CDR3 is 16 amino acids long. The V gene lost 4 bases and the J gene lost 4 bases, with 18 bases spanning the gap. Looked up from germline, CDR1 is KGHDR and CDR2 is SFDVKD. The CDR3 is CATSDTFVGSPETQYF. As DNA, the CDR3 is TGTGCCACCAGTGACACTTTCGTCGGGAGCCCAGAGACCCAGTACTTC.

In its sample, this clone was seen once. V is TRBV2 and J is TRBJ1-1, with TRBD1 identical over 8 bases. The ends lost 5 bases at V and 1 base at J; junction bases unmatched: 9. CDR3 size: 16 residues. Germline V lookup: CDR1 SNHLY, CDR2 FYNNEI. CDR3 coding DNA: TGTGCCAGCAGTTTTAGGACAGGGAGAGCGAACACTGAAGCTTTCTTT. Protein sequence: CASSFRTGRANTEAFF.

This chain connects TRBV5-6 to TRBJ2-7, with D perhaps matching TRBD2 (6 bases). Per germline, CDR1 SGHDT and CDR2 YYEEEE. V was clipped by 5 bases and J by 1 base, with 16 bases between them. This CDR3 comprises 15 residues. CDR3 in amino acids: CASRKRGGISYEQYF. CDR3 DNA: TGTGCCAGCAGAAAACGTGGGGGGATTTCCTACGAGCAGTACTTC.